This passage covers 9 T cell receptor beta chains from one sample sequenced in a study of blood T cell repertoires in COVID-19. Generated by immunoSEQ multiplex PCR, the TCRdb table keeps only in-frame clones and is missing some. Found here are around 280,000 clones, around 85% of them singletons; the top ten hold 2% to 2.5%. Input material: peripheral blood. The receptor set was obtained from a woman between 25 and 40 years old who had recovered from COVID-19.

The chain is built from TRBV29-1 and TRBJ2-2, with a tentative D call TRBD1 (5 bases). CDR1 is SQVTM and CDR2 is ANQGSEA in the germline V gene. The CDR3 spans 14 residues. V shed 3 bases and J shed 4 bases, with 12 bases lying between them. The CDR3 coding sequence is TGCAGCGTTGAGGTAACAGGCAGCACCGGGGAGCTGTTTTTT. This encodes CSVEVTGSTGELFF.

The V gene is TRBV3-1 (or the pseudogene TRBV3-2), the J gene TRBJ1-1, with TRBD1 identical over 9 bases. The germline gives CDR1 LGHDT, CDR2 YNNKEL (reference sequence). The CDR3 consists of 15 residues. After removal of 3 bases from V and 8 bases from J, the junction contained 10 bases not matched to a gene. The CDR3, as DNA: TGTGCCAGCAGCCAGTTTCCGGGACAGGGTTCCGAAGCTTTCTTT. Protein product: CASSQFPGQGSEAFF.

The CDR3 coding sequence is TGTGCCAGCAGCTTAGACAGGGGAGGCGGCTACACCTTC. It translates to CASSLDRGGGYTF. The chain recombines TRBV7-2 with TRBJ1-2, with 7 bases that match TRBD1. The J segment lost 8 bases and the V segment lost 1 base, leaving 4 bases of the junction unmatched. The germline gives CDR1 SGHTA, CDR2 FQGNSA. This CDR3 spans 13 amino acids.

The V call is TRBV19, the J call TRBJ2-2; D possibly corresponds to TRBD1 (6 bases). Germline V gene sequence: CDR1 LNHDA, CDR2 SQIVND (reference sequence). This CDR3 has 16 amino acids. Trimming pared 7 bases from V and 6 bases from J, leaving 21 bases between. DNA of the CDR3: TGTGCCAGTATTATTCAGGGGCCCTCCTCGCCCGGGGAGCTGTTTTTT. Translated: CASIIQGPSSPGELFF.

The gene calls are TRBV5-1 and TRBJ2-1; TRBD2 aligns across 11 bases. The CDR3 loop spans 16 amino acids. Germline V gene data show CDR1 as SGHRS and CDR2 as YFSETQ. V lost 4 bases and J lost 0; bases outside the gene matches: 3. CDR3 in amino acids: CASSALAGDSYNEQFF. CDR3 DNA: TGCGCCAGCAGCGCACTAGCGGGAGACTCCTACAATGAGCAGTTCTTC.

The V gene is TRBV2, the J gene TRBJ1-5, with 11 bases aligning to TRBD1. The CDR3 is 14 residues long. Per the germline V gene, CDR1 is SNHLY and CDR2 is FYNNEI. Losses at the gene ends were 4 bases for V and 6 bases for J; bases not matched to a gene: 2. The CDR3: CASSADRGLQPQHF. The CDR3 DNA is TGTGCCAGCAGTGCGGACAGGGGGCTTCAGCCCCAGCATTTT.

The V and J genes are TRBV19 and TRBJ2-7, with 10 bases identical to TRBD2. This CDR3 is built from 14 residues. Trimming took 3 bases from V and 4 from J; bases not matched to a gene: 3. Germline V gives CDR1 LNHDA, CDR2 SQIVND (reference sequence). DNA for the CDR3: TGTGCCAGTAGTATTGGGACTAGCGTTTACGAGCAGTACTTC. Protein product: CASSIGTSVYEQYF.

V and J are TRBV7-3 and TRBJ2-1; TRBD2 is a possible D gene (5 bases). The ends were cut back, 2 bases at V and 10 bases at J, with 15 bases in the middle. Germline CDR1 and CDR2: SGHTA and FQGTGA. This CDR3 is 14 amino acids long. The CDR3 is CASSLGDTGREQFF. CDR3 nucleotides: TGTGCCAGCAGCTTAGGGGATACGGGAAGGGAGCAGTTCTTC.

The chain employs TRBV4-1 and TRBJ1-1, with 8 bases aligning to TRBD1. The CDR3 loop spans 14 amino acids. V gave up 6 bases and J gave up 0 bases; unmatched junction bases: 3. CDR1 is MGHRA and CDR2 is YSYEKL in the germline V gene. CDR3 coding DNA: TGCGCCAGCAGGGGGACAGGTGTGAACACTGAAGCTTTCTTT. Its translation is CASRGTGVNTEAFF.